This T cell receptor beta chain was sequenced in a study of blood T cells in healthy people across ages. Overall study context: There was about one barcoded beta molecule captured by template switching per two T cells.

The use of a sample-barcoded 5' primer and a J-beta primer mix characterized a second PCR of about 7 to 12 cycles. TCRdb called the 5' RACE reads again in MiXCR, with one record for every CDR3 protein. Of approximately 730,000 distinct CDR3 sequences listed, about 55% are singletons. This clonotype was seen more than once but under ten times. No antigen is known for it. This may be a read error: a much more frequent sequence differs by one nucleotide. Per the germline V gene, CDR1 is MNHEY and CDR2 is SVGAGI. Germline trimming cut 5 bases from V and 3 bases from J; bases unmatched to any gene: 1. The CDR3 totals 13 residues. All donors came from Russia, were Caucasian and healthy, and spanned ages roughly 6 to 95. Per sample, extraction of total RNA gave at least 5.5 micrograms in every case. Broader study findings: TCR beta diversity tracked closely with naive T cell percentage.

This chain links TRBV6-5 with TRBJ2-7, with TRBD1 matching over 10 bases. The sequence was obtained from a man older than 75 in good health. The sample taken for sequencing was blood. Here the CDR3 reads CASSGTGDYEQYF. The CDR3 DNA reads as TGTGCCAGCAGTGGGACAGGGGACTACGAGCAGTACTTC.